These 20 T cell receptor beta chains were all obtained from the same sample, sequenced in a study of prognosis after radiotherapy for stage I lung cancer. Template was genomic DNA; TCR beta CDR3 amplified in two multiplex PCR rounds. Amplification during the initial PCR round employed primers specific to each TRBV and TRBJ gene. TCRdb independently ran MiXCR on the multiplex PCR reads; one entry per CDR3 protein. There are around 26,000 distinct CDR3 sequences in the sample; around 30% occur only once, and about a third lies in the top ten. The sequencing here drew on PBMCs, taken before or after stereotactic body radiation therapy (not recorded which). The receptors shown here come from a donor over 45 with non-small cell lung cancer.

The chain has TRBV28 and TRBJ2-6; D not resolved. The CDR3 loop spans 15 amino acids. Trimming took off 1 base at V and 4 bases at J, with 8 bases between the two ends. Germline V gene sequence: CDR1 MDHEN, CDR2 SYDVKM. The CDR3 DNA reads TGTGCCAGCAGTTTATTTGTCGCCGGGGCCAACGTCCTGACTTTC. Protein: CASSLFVAGANVLTF.

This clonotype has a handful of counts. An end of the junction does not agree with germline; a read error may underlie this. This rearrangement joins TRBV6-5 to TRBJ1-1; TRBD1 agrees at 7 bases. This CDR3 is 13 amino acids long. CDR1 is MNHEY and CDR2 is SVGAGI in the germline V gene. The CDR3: CASSSGGSSEDFF. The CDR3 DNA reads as TGTGCCAGCAGTTCAGGGGGATCTTCCGAAGATTTCTTT.

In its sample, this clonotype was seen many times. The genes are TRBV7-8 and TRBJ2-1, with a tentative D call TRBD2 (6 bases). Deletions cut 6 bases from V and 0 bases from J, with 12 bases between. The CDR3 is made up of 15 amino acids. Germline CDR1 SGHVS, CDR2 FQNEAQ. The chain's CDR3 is CASRRTSISYNEQFF. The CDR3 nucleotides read TGTGCCAGCAGGCGCACTAGCATCTCCTACAATGAGCAGTTCTTC.

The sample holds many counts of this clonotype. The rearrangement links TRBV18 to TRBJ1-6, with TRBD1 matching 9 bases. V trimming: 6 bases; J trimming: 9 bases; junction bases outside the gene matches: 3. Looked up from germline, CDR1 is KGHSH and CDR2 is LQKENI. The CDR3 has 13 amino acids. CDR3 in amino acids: CASSPDRGSPLHF. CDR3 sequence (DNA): TGTGCCAGCTCCCCGGACAGGGGTTCACCCCTCCACTTT. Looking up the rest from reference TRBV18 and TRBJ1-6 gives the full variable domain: NAGVMQNPRHLVRRRGQEARLRCSPMKGHSHVYWYRQLPEEGLKFMVYLQKENIIDESGMPKERFSAEFPKEGPSILRIQQVVRGDSAAYFCASSPDRGSPLHFGNGTRLTVT.

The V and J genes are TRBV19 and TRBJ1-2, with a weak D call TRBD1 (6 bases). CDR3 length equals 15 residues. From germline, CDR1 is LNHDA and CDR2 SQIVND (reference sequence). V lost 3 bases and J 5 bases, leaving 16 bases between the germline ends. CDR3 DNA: TGTGCCAGTAGTATGACACTATGCCAGGGGTATGGCTACACCTTC. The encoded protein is CASSMTLCQGYGYTF.

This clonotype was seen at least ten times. The DNA for the CDR3 is TGCGCCAGCAGCTCGGCCCTAGGGAAAGAGACCCAGTACTTC. Translating gives CASSSALGKETQYF. J is TRBJ2-5 and V is TRBV5-1; D gene unclear. Germline loops: CDR1 SGHRS, CDR2 YFSETQ. Trimming took 3 bases from V and 3 from J, leaving 12 bases between them. The CDR3 is made up of 14 amino acids. Full variable domain (missing parts from reference TRBV5-1 and TRBJ2-5): KAGVTQTPRYLIKTRGQQVTLSCSPISGHRSVSWYQQTPGQGLQFLFEYFSETQRNKGNFPGRFSGRQFSNSRSEMNVSTLELGDSALYLCASSSALGKETQYFGPGTRLLVL.

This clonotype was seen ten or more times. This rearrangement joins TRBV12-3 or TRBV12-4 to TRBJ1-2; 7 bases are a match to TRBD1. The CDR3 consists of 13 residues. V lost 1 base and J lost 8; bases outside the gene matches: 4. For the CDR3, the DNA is TGTGCCAGCAGTTTAGACAGGGGTGGGGGCTACACCTTC. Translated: CASSLDRGGGYTF.

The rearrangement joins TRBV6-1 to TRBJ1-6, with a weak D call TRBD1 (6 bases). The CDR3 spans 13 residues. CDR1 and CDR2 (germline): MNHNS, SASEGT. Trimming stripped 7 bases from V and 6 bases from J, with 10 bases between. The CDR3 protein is CASTLDSNSPLHF. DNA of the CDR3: TGTGCCAGCACCCTGGACAGTAATTCACCCCTCCACTTT.

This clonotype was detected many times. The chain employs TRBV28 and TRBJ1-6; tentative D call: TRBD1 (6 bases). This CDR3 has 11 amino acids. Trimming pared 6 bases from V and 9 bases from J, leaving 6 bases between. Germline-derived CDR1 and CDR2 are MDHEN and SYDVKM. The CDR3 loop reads CASSRGSPLHF. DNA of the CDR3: TGTGCCAGCAGCAGGGGTTCACCCCTCCACTTT.

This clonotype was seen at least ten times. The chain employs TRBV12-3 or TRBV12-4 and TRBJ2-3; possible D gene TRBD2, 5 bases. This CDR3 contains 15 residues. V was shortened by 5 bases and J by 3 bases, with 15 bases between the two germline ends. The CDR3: CASSLSGPTTDTQYF. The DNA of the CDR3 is TGTGCCAGCAGTCTAAGCGGACCGACTACAGATACGCAGTATTTT.

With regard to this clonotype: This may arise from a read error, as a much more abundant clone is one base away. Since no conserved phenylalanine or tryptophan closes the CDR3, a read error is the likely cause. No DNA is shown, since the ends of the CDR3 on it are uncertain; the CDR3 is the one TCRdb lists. The CDR3 protein is CASSLQRGFNNSPLYL. The V call is TRBV3-1, the J call TRBJ1-6; TRBD1, the table's D call, lacks a check against the DNA. The CDR3 is 16 residues long, counting both termini. Per germline, CDR1 LGHDT and CDR2 YNNKEL (reference sequence).

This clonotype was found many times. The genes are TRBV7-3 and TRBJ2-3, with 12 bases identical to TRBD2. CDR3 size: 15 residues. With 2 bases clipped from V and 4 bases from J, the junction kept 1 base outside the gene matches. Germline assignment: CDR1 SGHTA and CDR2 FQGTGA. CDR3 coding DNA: TGTGCCAGCAGCTTAGCTAGCGGGGGGGCAGATACGCAGTATTTT. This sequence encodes CASSLASGGADTQYF. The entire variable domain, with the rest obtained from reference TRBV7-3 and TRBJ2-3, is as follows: GAGVSQTPSNKVTEKGKYVELRCDPISGHTALYWYRQSLGQGPEFLIYFQGTGAADDSGLPNDRFFAVRPEGSVSTLKIQRTERGDSAVYLCASSLASGGADTQYFGPGTRLTVL.

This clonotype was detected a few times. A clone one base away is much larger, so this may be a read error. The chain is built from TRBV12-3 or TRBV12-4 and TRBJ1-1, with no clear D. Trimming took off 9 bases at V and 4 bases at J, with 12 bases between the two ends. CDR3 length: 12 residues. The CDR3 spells CASITASTEAFF. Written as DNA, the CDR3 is TGTGCCAGTATTACGGCGAGCACTGAAGCTTTCTTT.

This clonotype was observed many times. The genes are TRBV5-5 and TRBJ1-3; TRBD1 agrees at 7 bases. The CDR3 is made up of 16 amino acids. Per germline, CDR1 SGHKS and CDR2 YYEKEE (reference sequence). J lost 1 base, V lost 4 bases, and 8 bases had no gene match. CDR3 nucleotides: TGTGCCAGCAGCCCGTGGACAGGCTCATCTGGAAACACCATATATTTT. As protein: CASSPWTGSSGNTIYF. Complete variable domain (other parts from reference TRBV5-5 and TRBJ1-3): DAGVTQSPTHLIKTRGQQVTLRCSPISGHKSVSWYQQVLGQGPQFIFQYYEKEERGRGNFPDRFSARQFPNYSSELNVNALLLGDSALYLCASSPWTGSSGNTIYFGEGSWLTVV.

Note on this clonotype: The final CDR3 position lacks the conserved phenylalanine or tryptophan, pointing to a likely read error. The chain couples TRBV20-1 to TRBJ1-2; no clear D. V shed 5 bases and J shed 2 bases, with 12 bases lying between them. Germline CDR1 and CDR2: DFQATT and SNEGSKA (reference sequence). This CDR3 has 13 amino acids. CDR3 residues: CSAPVPANYGYTI. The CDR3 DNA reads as TGCAGTGCTCCCGTGCCCGCAAACTATGGCTACACCATC.

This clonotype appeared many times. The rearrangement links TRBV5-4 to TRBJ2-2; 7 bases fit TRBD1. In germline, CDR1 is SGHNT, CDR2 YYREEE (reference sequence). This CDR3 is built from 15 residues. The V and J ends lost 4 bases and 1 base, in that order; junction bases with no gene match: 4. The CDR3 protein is CASSVTGRNTGELFF. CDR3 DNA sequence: TGTGCCAGCAGCGTGACAGGGCGGAACACCGGGGAGCTGTTTTTT.

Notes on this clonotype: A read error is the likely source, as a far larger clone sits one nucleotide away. The CDR3 loop is CASSDAGTEQFF. The CDR3 nucleotides read TGTGCCAGCAGTGATGCCGGGACAGAGCAGTTCTTC. This chain uses TRBV28 with TRBJ2-1, with a tentative D call TRBD1 (6 bases). The CDR3 consists of 12 residues. V lost 5 bases and J 10 bases, leaving 12 bases between the germline ends. CDR1 and CDR2 (germline): MDHEN, SYDVKM.

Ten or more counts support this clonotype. CDR3 region: CASSGRLAGGVDEQFF. In DNA, the CDR3 is TGTGCCAGCAGCGGGAGACTAGCGGGAGGGGTAGATGAGCAGTTCTTC. This rearrangement joins TRBV9 to TRBJ2-1; TRBD2 aligns across 14 bases. Germline trimming cut 3 bases from V and 8 bases from J; bases unmatched to any gene: 7. Germline CDR1 is SGDLS and CDR2 is YYNGEE. This CDR3 has 16 amino acids.

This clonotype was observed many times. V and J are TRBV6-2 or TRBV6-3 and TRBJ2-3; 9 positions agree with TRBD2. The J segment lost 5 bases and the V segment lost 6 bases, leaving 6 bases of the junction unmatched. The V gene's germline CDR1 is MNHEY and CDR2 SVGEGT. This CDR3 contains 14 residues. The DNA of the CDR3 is TGTGCCAGCAGCAGGAGCGGGGGGTTAGATACGCAGTATTTT. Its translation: CASSRSGGLDTQYF.

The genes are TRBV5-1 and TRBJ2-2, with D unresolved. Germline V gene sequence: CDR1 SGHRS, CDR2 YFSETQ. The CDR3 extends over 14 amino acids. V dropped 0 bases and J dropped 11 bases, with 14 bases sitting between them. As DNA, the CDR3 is TGCGCCAGCAGCTTGGCCGCGGAGCAGTGTGAGCTGTTTTTT. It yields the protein CASSLAAEQCELFF.